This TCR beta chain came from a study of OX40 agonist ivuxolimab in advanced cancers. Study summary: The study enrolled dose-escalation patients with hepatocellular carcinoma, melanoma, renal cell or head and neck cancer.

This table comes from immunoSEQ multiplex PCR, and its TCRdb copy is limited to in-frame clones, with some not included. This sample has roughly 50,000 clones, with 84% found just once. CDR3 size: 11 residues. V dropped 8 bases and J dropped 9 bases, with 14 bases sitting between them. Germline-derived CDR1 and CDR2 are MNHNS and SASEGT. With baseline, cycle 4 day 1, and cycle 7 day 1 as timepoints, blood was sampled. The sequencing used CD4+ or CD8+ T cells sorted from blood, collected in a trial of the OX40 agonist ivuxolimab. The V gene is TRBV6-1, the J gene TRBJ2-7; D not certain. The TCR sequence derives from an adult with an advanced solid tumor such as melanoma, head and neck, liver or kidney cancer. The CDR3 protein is CASGLESRQYF. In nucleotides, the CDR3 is TGTGCCAGCGGTTTAGAGAGTCGGCAGTACTTC.